These 3 T cell receptor beta chains originate from one sample sequenced in a study of blood T cell repertoires in COVID-19. TCRdb's copy holds only in-frame clones and misses some; the assay was immunoSEQ multiplex PCR. The data show about 170,000 clones, approximately 85% seen once. The sequencing sample was made of peripheral blood. The source is a woman at least 80 years old with COVID-19, enrolled during active disease.

With respect to this clone: Other nucleotide sequences in the sample specify the same CDR3. The chain recombines TRBV9 with TRBJ2-3; D is uncertain. The ends were cut back, 0 bases at V and 0 bases at J, with 5 bases in the middle. Germline V lookup: CDR1 SGDLS, CDR2 YYNGEE. The CDR3 is 14 residues long. CDR3 bases: TGTGCCAGCAGCGTAGCGCGGAGCACAGATACGCAGTATTTT. Translating it yields CASSVARSTDTQYF.

The V gene is TRBV15, the J gene TRBJ2-7; 11 positions agree with TRBD2. Germline CDR1 and CDR2: LNHNV and YYDKDF (reference sequence). Losses at the gene ends were 4 bases for V and 3 bases for J; bases not matched to a gene: 5. This CDR3 has 15 residues. CDR3 in amino acids: CATSKGTSGNYEQYF. CDR3 coding DNA: TGTGCCACCAGCAAAGGGACTAGCGGTAACTACGAGCAGTACTTC.

V gene TRBV27 combines with J gene TRBJ2-7, with TRBD2 matching 14 bases. Germline V gene lookup returns CDR1 MNHEY and CDR2 SMNVEV (reference sequence). V trimming: 5 bases; J trimming: 3 bases; junction bases outside the gene matches: 12. This CDR3 comprises 18 residues. The CDR3, as DNA: TGTGCCAGCAGTAGACCGACTAGCGGGGGGGGAACTTTCTACGAGCAGTACTTC. It yields the protein CASSRPTSGGGTFYEQYF.